This T cell receptor beta chain is drawn from a study of blood T cell repertoires in COVID-19. The germline CDR1 and CDR2 sequences are SGHTA and FQGNSA. The CDR3 covers 17 residues. Trimming removed 4 bases from V and 6 bases from J; junction bases left unmatched: 9. Produced via immunoSEQ multiplex PCR; TCRdb's table is partial and in-frame only. The profile shows 250,000 to 350,000 clones, roughly 80% of them singletons. Sequencing input: peripheral blood. The sequence derives from a human donor with COVID-19, enrolled during active disease. The donor label of this sample is uncertain. The rearrangement uses TRBV7-2 and TRBJ2-2; 12 bases line up with TRBD2. DNA of the CDR3: TGTGCCAGCAGCTCCCGGGAAGCTAGCGGGAGGGCCGGGGAGCTGTTTTTT. Its translation: CASSSREASGRAGELFF.